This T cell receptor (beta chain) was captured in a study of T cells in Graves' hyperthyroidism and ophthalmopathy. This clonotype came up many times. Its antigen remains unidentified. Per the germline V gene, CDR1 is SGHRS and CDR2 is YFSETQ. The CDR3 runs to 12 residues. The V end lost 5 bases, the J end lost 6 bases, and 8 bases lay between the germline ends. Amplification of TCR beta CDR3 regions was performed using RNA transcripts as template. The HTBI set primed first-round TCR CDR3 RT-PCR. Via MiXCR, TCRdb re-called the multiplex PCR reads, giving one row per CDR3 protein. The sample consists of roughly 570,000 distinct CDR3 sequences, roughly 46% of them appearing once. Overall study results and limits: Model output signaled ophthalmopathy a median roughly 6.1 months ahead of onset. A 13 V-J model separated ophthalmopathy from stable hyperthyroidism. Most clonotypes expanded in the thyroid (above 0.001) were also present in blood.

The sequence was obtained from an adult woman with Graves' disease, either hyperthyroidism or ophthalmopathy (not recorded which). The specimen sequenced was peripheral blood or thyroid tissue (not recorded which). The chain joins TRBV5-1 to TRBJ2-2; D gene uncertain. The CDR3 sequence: CASREQPGELFF. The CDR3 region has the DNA TGCGCCAGCAGGGAGCAACCCGGGGAGCTGTTTTTT.